What follows is one T cell receptor beta chain and its context. The antigen remains unidentified. The sample belongs to a study of CD8 T cells in ankylosing spondylitis. Study-wide points: Seemingly distinctive of ankylosing spondylitis blood was a TCR beta motif formed by eight highly homologous variants. The study looked at matched synovial fluid samples from ankylosing spondylitis patients. Disease-linked clones were reported to be significantly enriched there.

TCRdb fed the 5' RACE reads into MiXCR, producing one record per CDR3 protein. The sample includes around 450,000 distinct CDR3 sequences, 25% to 30% seen only once; the top ten take about 0.89%. The TCR sequence derives from a male donor with ankylosing spondylitis. Sequencing input: blood, either unsorted or a sorted T cell fraction (not recorded which).

The CDR3 here is CASSLLDSYNQPQHF. The CDR3 DNA sequence: TGTGCCAGTAGTCTACTCGACAGTTACAATCAGCCCCAGCATTTT. The V and J genes are TRBV19 and TRBJ1-5; D may be TRBD1 (5 bases). V was cut by 5 bases and J by 3 bases, with 14 bases left in between. The CDR3 consists of 15 residues. Germline V gene data show CDR1 as LNHDA and CDR2 as SQIVND (reference sequence).